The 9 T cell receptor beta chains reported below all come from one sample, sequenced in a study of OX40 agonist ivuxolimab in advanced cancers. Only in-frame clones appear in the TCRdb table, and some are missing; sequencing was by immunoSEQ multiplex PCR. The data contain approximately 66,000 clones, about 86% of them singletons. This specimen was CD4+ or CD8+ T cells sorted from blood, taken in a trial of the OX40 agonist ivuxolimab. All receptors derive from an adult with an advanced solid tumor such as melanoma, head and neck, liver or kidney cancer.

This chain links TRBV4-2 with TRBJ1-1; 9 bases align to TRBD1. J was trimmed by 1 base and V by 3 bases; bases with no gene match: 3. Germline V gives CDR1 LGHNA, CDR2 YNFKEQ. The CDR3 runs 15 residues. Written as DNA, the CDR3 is TGTGCCAGCAGCCAGGGGACAGGGCCGAACACTGAAGCTTTCTTT. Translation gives CASSQGTGPNTEAFF.

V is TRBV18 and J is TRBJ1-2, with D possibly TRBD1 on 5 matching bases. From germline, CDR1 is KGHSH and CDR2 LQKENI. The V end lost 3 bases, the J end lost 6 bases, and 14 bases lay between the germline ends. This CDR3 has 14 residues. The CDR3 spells CASSPSRGNDGYTF. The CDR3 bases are TGTGCCAGCTCACCTTCAAGGGGCAATGATGGCTACACCTTC.

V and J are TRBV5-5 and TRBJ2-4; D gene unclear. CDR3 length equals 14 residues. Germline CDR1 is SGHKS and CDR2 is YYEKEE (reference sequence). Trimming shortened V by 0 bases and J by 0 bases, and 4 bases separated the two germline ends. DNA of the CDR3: TGTGCCAGCAGCTTGGGTCTAGCCAAAAACATTCAGTACTTC. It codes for CASSLGLAKNIQYF.

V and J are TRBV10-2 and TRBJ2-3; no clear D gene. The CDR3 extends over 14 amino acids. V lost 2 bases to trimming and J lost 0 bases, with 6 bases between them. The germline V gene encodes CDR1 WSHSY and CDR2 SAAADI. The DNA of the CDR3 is TGCGCCAGCAGTGAGGGACGTAGCACAGATACGCAGTATTTT. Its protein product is CASSEGRSTDTQYF.

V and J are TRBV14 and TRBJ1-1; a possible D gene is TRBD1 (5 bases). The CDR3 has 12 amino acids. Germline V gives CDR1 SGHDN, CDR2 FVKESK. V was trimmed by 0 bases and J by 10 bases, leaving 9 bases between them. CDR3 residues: CASSQDRVRAFF. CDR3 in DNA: TGTGCCAGCAGCCAAGACAGGGTTCGAGCTTTCTTT.

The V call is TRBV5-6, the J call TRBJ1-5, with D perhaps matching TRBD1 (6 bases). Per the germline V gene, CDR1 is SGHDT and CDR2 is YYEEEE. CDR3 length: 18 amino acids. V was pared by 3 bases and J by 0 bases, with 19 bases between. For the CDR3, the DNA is TGTGCCAGCAGCTGGTGGGGGCGGCACAGCTATAGCAATCAGCCCCAGCATTTT. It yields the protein CASSWWGRHSYSNQPQHF.

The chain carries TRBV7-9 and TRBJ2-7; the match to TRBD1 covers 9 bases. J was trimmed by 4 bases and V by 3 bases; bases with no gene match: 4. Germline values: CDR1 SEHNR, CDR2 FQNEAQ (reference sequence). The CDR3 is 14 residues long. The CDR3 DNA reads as TGTGCCAGCAGCTTCTCGGGACAGGGATACGAGCAGTACTTC. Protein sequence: CASSFSGQGYEQYF.

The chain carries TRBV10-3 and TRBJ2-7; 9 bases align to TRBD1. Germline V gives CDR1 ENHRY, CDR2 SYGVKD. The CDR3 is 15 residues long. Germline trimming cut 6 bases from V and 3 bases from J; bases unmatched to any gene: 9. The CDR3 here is CAIRDTGTGYYEQYF. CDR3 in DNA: TGTGCCATCAGAGATACCGGGACAGGGTACTACGAGCAGTACTTC.

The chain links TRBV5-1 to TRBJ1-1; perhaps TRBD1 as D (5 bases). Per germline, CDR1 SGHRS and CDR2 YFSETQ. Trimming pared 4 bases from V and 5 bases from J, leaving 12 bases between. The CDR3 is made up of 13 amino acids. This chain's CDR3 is CASSETRQTEAFF. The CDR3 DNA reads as TGCGCCAGCAGCGAAACCAGACAGACTGAAGCTTTCTTT.